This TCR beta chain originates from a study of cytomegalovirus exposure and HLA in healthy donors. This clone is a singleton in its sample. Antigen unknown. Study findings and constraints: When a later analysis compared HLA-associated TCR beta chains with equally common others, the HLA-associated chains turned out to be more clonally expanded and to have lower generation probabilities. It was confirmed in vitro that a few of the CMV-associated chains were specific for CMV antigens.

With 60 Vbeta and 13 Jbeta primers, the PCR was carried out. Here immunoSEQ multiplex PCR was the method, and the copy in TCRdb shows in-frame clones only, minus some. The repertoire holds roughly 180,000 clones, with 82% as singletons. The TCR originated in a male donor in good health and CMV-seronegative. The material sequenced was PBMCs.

CDR3: CASSPNIGTGADTQYF. The CDR3 DNA follows: TGTGCCAGCTCACCAAACATCGGGACAGGGGCGGATACGCAGTATTTT. The V call is TRBV18, the J call TRBJ2-3, with 10 nucleotides matching TRBD1. Germline lookup yields CDR1 KGHSH and CDR2 LQKENI. The CDR3 consists of 16 residues. J gave up 6 bases and V 2 bases, and 8 bases lay outside the gene matches.